The 27 T cell receptor beta chains below all came from one sample that was sequenced in a study of OX40 agonist ivuxolimab in advanced cancers. The library relied on the immunoSEQ multiplex PCR assay. The immuneACCESS repertoire file appears here via TCRdb, limited to in-frame rearrangements. These files lack a portion of the clones; in checked studies, under half of the deficit traces to unresolved V genes, and the cause of the others is not known. This sample gives around 34,000 clones in total; about nine tenths of them show up just once. 40% to 45% of the sample comes from the top ten. The material sequenced was CD4+ or CD8+ T cells sorted from blood, taken in a trial of the OX40 agonist ivuxolimab. The receptors originated from an adult with an advanced solid tumor such as melanoma, head and neck, liver or kidney cancer.

This clone was counted only a few times. The chain carries TRBV27 and TRBJ2-5, with a possible D match to TRBD1 (7 bases). The CDR3 is 15 residues long. CDR1 is MNHEY and CDR2 is SMNVEV in the germline V gene (reference sequence). V lost 4 bases and J 5 bases, leaving 17 bases between the germline ends. CDR3 loop: CASSSTLSGGETQYF. In nucleotides, the CDR3 is TGTGCCAGCAGTTCGACACTCTCAGGGGGGGAGACCCAGTACTTC.

This chain joins TRBV7-8 and TRBJ2-3; either TRBD1 or TRBD2 may supply D (5 bases each). CDR1 is SGHVS and CDR2 is FQNEAQ in the germline V gene. The CDR3 is made up of 15 amino acids. Trimming took 5 bases from V and 1 from J, leaving 13 bases between them. The CDR3 region has the DNA TGTGCCAGCAGCCCCGGTAGGGGAGGCACAGATACGCAGTATTTT. It is translated as CASSPGRGGTDTQYF.

The chain joins TRBV4-1 to TRBJ2-5; 7 positions agree with TRBD1. The germline CDR1 and CDR2 sequences are MGHRA and YSYEKL. The CDR3 sequence is 16 residues long. With 3 bases clipped from V and 1 base from J, the junction kept 8 bases outside the gene matches. CDR3 in DNA: TGCGCCAGCAGCCAGAACAGGGGATCCCCCCAAGAGACCCAGTACTTC. It codes for CASSQNRGSPQETQYF.

The V gene is TRBV9, the J gene TRBJ2-7, with D perhaps matching TRBD2 (5 bases). The germline V gene encodes CDR1 SGDLS and CDR2 YYNGEE. The CDR3 spans 14 residues. Trimming left V 0 bases short and J 0 bases short, with 7 bases between. CDR3 sequence reads: CASSVVEDSYEQYF. CDR3 bases: TGTGCCAGCAGCGTAGTGGAGGACTCCTACGAGCAGTACTTC.

The count of this clone is one. V and J are TRBV6-6 and TRBJ2-7; 9 nucleotides match TRBD1. This CDR3 has 16 residues. The germline gives CDR1 MNHNY, CDR2 SVGAGI (reference sequence). The J segment lost 3 bases and the V segment lost 1 base, leaving 7 bases of the junction unmatched. For the CDR3, the DNA is TGTGCCAGCAGTTACTGGGAGGGACAGGGTATCTACGAGCAGTACTTC. Translating gives CASSYWEGQGIYEQYF.

The chain is built from TRBV4-1 and TRBJ2-3; D assignment may be TRBD1 or TRBD2 (5 bases each). Germline V lookup: CDR1 MGHRA, CDR2 YSYEKL. V was shortened by 3 bases and J by 2 bases, with 21 bases between the two germline ends. There are 18 residues in the CDR3. CDR3 bases: TGCGCCAGCAGCCAGGGCTCGCTCGGGACCCGGGCCACAGATACGCAGTATTTT. Its translation is CASSQGSLGTRATDTQYF.

The chain links TRBV6-1 to TRBJ2-7; unclear D gene. The CDR3 sequence is 11 residues long. The germline CDR1 and CDR2 sequences are MNHNS and SASEGT. The V end was cut by 6 bases, the J end by 4 bases, with 7 bases between. CDR3 DNA sequence: TGTGCCAGCAGCGTCGGGTACGAGCAGTACTTC. This codes for CASSVGYEQYF.

The V call is TRBV4-1, the J call TRBJ1-2, with D unresolved. Germline values: CDR1 MGHRA, CDR2 YSYEKL. Trimming stripped 0 bases from V and 7 bases from J, with 12 bases between. There are 14 residues in the CDR3. CDR3 coding DNA: TGCGCCAGCAGCCAAGAAGGGTCGGCGGCTGGCTACACCTTC. As protein: CASSQEGSAAGYTF.

This clone was detected only once. This chain links TRBV14 with TRBJ1-1; 7 positions match TRBD1. V lost 1 base to trimming and J lost 4 bases; unmatched junction nucleotides: 9. CDR3 length: 16 amino acids. The V gene's germline CDR1 is SGHDN and CDR2 FVKESK. The CDR3 DNA sequence: TGTGCCAGCAGCCAAGGATTGGAACAGGGGACCACTGAAGCTTTCTTT. Its protein is CASSQGLEQGTTEAFF.

V is TRBV10-3 and J is TRBJ2-1; possible D gene TRBD1, 6 bases. Germline assignment: CDR1 ENHRY and CDR2 SYGVKD. The CDR3 totals 11 residues. Trimming shortened V by 4 bases and J by 10 bases, and 8 bases separated the two germline ends. CDR3 region: CAISGDTEQFF. CDR3 coding DNA: TGTGCCATCAGTGGGGACACCGAGCAGTTCTTC.

This chain joins TRBV7-9 and TRBJ2-4, with TRBD1 matching over 9 bases. Germline V lookup: CDR1 SEHNR, CDR2 FQNEAQ (reference sequence). The CDR3 has 15 residues. The V and J ends lost 5 bases and 8 bases, in that order; junction bases with no gene match: 10. The CDR3 DNA reads TGTGCCAGCAGCCGAACCACAGGGGGCATGGACATTCAGTACTTC. It encodes CASSRTTGGMDIQYF.

This chain joins TRBV15 and TRBJ2-3, with TRBD1 matching over 10 bases. V lost 3 bases to trimming and J lost 1 base; unmatched junction nucleotides: 4. This CDR3 region has 16 residues. In germline, CDR1 is LNHNV, CDR2 YYDKDF (reference sequence). CDR3 sequence reads: CATSRAGTGGTDTQYF. In nucleotides, the CDR3 is TGTGCCACCAGCAGGGCCGGGACAGGGGGCACAGATACGCAGTATTTT. Full variable domain (rest looked up from reference TRBV15 and TRBJ2-3): DAMVIQNPRYQVTQFGKPVTLSCSQTLNHNVMYWYQQKSSQAPKLLFHYYDKDFNNEADTPDNFQSRRPNTSFCFLDIRSPGLGDTAMYLCATSRAGTGGTDTQYFGPGTRLTVL.

About this clone: The junction departs from the called germline gene at one end, perhaps through a read error. This chain links TRBV4-1 with TRBJ2-7; D perhaps matches TRBD1 (6 bases). CDR3 length: 15 residues. Germline V lookup: CDR1 MGHRA, CDR2 YSYEKL. CDR3 DNA: TGTGCCAGCAGCCAAGATTTGGGGGCTGACTACGAGCAGTACTTC. This gives the protein CASSQDLGADYEQYF.

The chain carries TRBV28 and TRBJ2-1; 9 bases match TRBD2. Trimming cost V 6 bases and J 9 bases; bases outside gene matches: 6. This CDR3 is built from 13 residues. CDR1 is MDHEN, CDR2 SYDVKM, per germline. The CDR3: CASRDLAGSEQFF. For the CDR3, the DNA is TGTGCCAGCAGGGATCTAGCGGGGAGTGAGCAGTTCTTC. Combining the CDR3 with reference TRBV28 and TRBJ2-1 gives the whole variable domain DVKVTQSSRYLVKRTGEKVFLECVQDMDHENMFWYRQDPGLGLRLIYFSYDVKMKEKGDIPEGYSVSREKKERFSLILESASTNQTSMYLCASRDLAGSEQFFGPGTRLTVL.

The chain has TRBV7-3 and TRBJ1-2, with a tentative D call TRBD1 (5 bases). This CDR3 has 15 amino acids. Trimming left V 5 bases short and J 3 bases short, with 16 bases between. Germline CDR1 reads SGHTA; CDR2 reads FQGTGA. The DNA for the CDR3 is TGTGCCAGCAGCCCCGCGGGGCAGGGAGACTATGGCTACACCTTC. Protein: CASSPAGQGDYGYTF.

The count of this clone is one. The chain is built from TRBV4-3 and TRBJ2-5, with no clear D. This CDR3 region has 14 residues. V dropped 0 bases and J dropped 4 bases, with 9 bases sitting between them. Per the germline V gene, CDR1 is LGHNA and CDR2 is YSLEER. DNA for the CDR3: TGCGCCAGCAGCCAAGATAGAGAGCGAGAGACCCAGTACTTC. Translating it yields CASSQDRERETQYF.

This rearrangement joins TRBV27 to TRBJ1-2, with 7 bases matching TRBD1. The V gene end was trimmed by 6 bases and the J gene end by 2 bases; junction bases not matched to a gene: 6. Germline CDR1 MNHEY, CDR2 SMNVEV (reference sequence). The CDR3 loop spans 14 amino acids. The CDR3 DNA reads as TGTGCCAGCAGGGGGGGGGACAGCAACTATGGCTACACCTTC. Translating it yields CASRGGDSNYGYTF.

The chain is built from TRBV9 and TRBJ2-3, with 9 positions matching TRBD2. The germline V gene encodes CDR1 SGDLS and CDR2 YYNGEE. Germline trimming cut 0 bases from V and 3 bases from J; bases unmatched to any gene: 5. This CDR3 comprises 16 residues. CDR3 in DNA: TGTGCCAGCAGCGTAGGGGGTAGCGGGGGTACAGATACGCAGTATTTT. Its protein is CASSVGGSGGTDTQYF.

J is TRBJ2-3 and V is TRBV13; 11 bases agree with TRBD2. The CDR3 contains 15 residues. The V gene end was trimmed by 5 bases and the J gene end by 3 bases; junction bases not matched to a gene: 4. Germline V gives CDR1 PRHDT, CDR2 FYEKMQ (reference sequence). This chain's CDR3 is CASSTWTSGTDTQYF. The CDR3 DNA reads TGTGCCAGCAGCACTTGGACTAGCGGGACAGATACGCAGTATTTT.

V and J are TRBV28 and TRBJ2-7, with D possibly being TRBD1 (5 bases). CDR1 is MDHEN, CDR2 SYDVKM, per germline. There are 13 residues in the CDR3. Trimming took off 6 bases at V and 3 bases at J, with 12 bases between the two ends. CDR3: CASSPGQGYEQYF. DNA for the CDR3: TGTGCCAGCAGCCCCGGACAAGGCTACGAGCAGTACTTC.

The V and J genes are TRBV6-5 and TRBJ1-1; D gene ambiguous. The CDR3 runs to 12 residues. Germline values: CDR1 MNHEY, CDR2 SVGAGI. V lost 6 bases and J lost 6, with 11 bases in between. The CDR3 bases are TGTGCCAGCAGCCCCAGTAGATCTGAAGCTTTCTTT. The encoded protein is CASSPSRSEAFF.

This rearrangement joins TRBV12-5 to TRBJ2-3; 8 bases align to TRBD2. With V trimmed by 1 base and J by 4 bases, 10 bases remained unmatched. The CDR3 has 17 amino acids. Germline V gene sequence: CDR1 LGHNT, CDR2 FRNRAP. Here the CDR3 DNA reads TGTGCTAGTGGTTTGGCAACCGGGACTAGTAGCGCAGATACGCAGTATTTT. Its protein product is CASGLATGTSSADTQYF.

The V call is TRBV11-3, the J call TRBJ1-1; D is undetermined. The CDR3 length is 12 residues. Germline V gene data show CDR1 as SGHNT and CDR2 as YENEEA. V was pared by 3 bases and J by 7 bases, with 9 bases between. The CDR3 nucleotides are TGTGCCAGCAGCTTGGGATGGGGTGAAGCTTTCTTT. Protein: CASSLGWGEAFF.

The chain recombines TRBV9 with TRBJ2-7; 8 bases line up with TRBD1. Germline CDR1 SGDLS, CDR2 YYNGEE. Unmatched junction bases numbered 9, after V lost 3 bases and J lost 7 bases. The CDR3 totals 14 residues. The CDR3 sequence: CASSGPGQAEEQYF. CDR3 DNA sequence: TGTGCCAGCAGCGGGCCGGGACAGGCGGAAGAGCAGTACTTC.

This rearrangement joins TRBV10-3 to TRBJ2-7; tentatively, D is TRBD1 or TRBD2 (5 bases each). The CDR3 totals 15 residues. Germline V lookup: CDR1 ENHRY, CDR2 SYGVKD. With 2 bases removed from V and 3 bases from J, the gap between germline ends came to 14 bases. CDR3 protein: CAISEPREGLYEQYF. The CDR3 DNA sequence: TGTGCCATCAGTGAGCCCCGCGAGGGGCTCTACGAGCAGTACTTC.

Here the CDR3 reads CAAGRGTYEQYF. The CDR3 DNA sequence: TGTGCCGCCGGGCGGGGCACCTACGAGCAGTACTTC. The rearrangement uses TRBV28 and TRBJ2-5, with a tentative D call TRBD2 (6 bases). The J call could be wrong; TRBJ2-7 is a better fit for the DNA end. The CDR3 totals 12 residues. CDR1 and CDR2 from the germline V gene are MDHEN and SYDVKM.

J is TRBJ2-3 and V is TRBV5-1; the D gene is possibly TRBD1 (6 bases). V was cut by 4 bases and J by 4 bases, with 19 bases left in between. The CDR3 loop spans 16 amino acids. Germline loops: CDR1 SGHRS, CDR2 YFSETQ. DNA of the CDR3: TGCGCCAGCAGCCTATCCACAGGGATCGGAGCAGATACGCAGTATTTT. Translated, it gives CASSLSTGIGADTQYF.